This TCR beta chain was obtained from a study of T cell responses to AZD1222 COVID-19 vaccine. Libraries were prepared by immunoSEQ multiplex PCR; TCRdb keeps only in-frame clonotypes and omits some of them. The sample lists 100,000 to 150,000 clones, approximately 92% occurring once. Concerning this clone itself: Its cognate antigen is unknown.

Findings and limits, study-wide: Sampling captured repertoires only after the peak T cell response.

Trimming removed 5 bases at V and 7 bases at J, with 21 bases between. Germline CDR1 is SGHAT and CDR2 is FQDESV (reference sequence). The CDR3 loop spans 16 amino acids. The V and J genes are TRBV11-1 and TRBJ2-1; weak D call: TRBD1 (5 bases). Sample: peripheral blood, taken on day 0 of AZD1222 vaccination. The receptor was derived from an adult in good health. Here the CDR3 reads CASSPPLRQGRNEQFF. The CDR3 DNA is TGTGCCAGCAGCCCCCCGTTGCGCCAGGGTAGGAATGAGCAGTTCTTC.